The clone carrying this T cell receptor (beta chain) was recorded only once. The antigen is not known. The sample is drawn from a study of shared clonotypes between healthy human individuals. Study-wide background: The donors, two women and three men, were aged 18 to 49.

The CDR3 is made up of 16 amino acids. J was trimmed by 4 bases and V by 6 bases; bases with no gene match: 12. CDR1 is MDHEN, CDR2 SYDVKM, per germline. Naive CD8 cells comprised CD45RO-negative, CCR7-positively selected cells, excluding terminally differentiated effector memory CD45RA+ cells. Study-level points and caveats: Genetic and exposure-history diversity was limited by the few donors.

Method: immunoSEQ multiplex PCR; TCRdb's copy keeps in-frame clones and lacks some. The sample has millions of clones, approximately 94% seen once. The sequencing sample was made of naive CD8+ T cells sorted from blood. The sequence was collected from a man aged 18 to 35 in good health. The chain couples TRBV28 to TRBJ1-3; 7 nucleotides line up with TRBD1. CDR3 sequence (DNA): TGTGCCAGCAGCCCCGGGGGGACAGCGGACGGAAACACCATATATTTT. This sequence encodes CASSPGGTADGNTIYF.